A selection of T cell receptor beta chains follows, all from one sample in a study of type 1 regulatory T cells. TCRdb used MiXCR to reprocess the reads, holding one entry per CDR3 protein. Here the sample spans approximately 90,000 distinct CDR3 sequences, 25% to 40% being singletons. The sample consisted of CD4+ T cells, either the whole sample or a sorted fraction (not recorded which). These receptors were taken from a human donor in good health. The CDR3 runs from the conserved cysteine through the conserved F or W. The order of the fields is V gene, J gene, CDR3 length, CDR3 protein.

v_gene: TRBV3-1
j_gene: TRBJ1-1
len: 16
CDR3aa: CASSQDLGPVAPEAFF

v_gene: TRBV5-1
j_gene: TRBJ2-1
len: 17
CDR3aa: CASSLDGTSAPWGEQFF

v_gene: TRBV7-2
j_gene: TRBJ1-1
len: 13
CDR3aa: CASSLAWTTEAFF

v_gene: TRBV3-1
j_gene: TRBJ2-7
len: 16
CDR3aa: CASSQDSVARNYEQYF

v_gene: TRBV7-9
j_gene: TRBJ1-2
len: 12
CDR3aa: CASSPYNYGYTF

v_gene: TRBV12-3/TRBV12-4
j_gene: TRBJ1-1
len: 13
CDR3aa: CATRGRMNTEAFF

v_gene: TRBV7-2
j_gene: TRBJ2-3
len: 12
CDR3aa: CASSLSYDTQYF

v_gene: TRBV7-9
j_gene: TRBJ2-7
len: 15
CDR3aa: CASSSSVREIYEQYF

v_gene: TRBV20-1
j_gene: TRBJ2-1
len: 14
CDR3aa: CSASSGTSLDEQFF

v_gene: TRBV4-1
j_gene: TRBJ1-1
len: 11
CDR3aa: CASSRGQGAFF

v_gene: TRBV14
j_gene: TRBJ2-5
len: 13
CDR3aa: CASSYWPSGTQYF

v_gene: TRBV20-1
j_gene: TRBJ2-7
len: 21
CDR3aa: CSARDRWPIGISTRGRYEQYF

v_gene: TRBV20-1
j_gene: TRBJ2-1
len: 13
CDR3aa: CSALGTSYNEQFF

v_gene: TRBV20-1
j_gene: TRBJ1-1
len: 11
CDR3aa: CSAREFAEAFF

v_gene: TRBV10-2
j_gene: TRBJ1-6
len: 14
CDR3aa: CVSRFAGKDSPLHF

v_gene: TRBV7-9
j_gene: TRBJ1-2
len: 14
CDR3aa: CASSLEGGGYGYTF

v_gene: TRBV20-1
j_gene: TRBJ2-7
len: 16
CDR3aa: CSAGETGTSDTYEQYF

v_gene: TRBV10-2
j_gene: TRBJ2-7
len: 16
CDR3aa: CASSPGTGADTYEQYF

v_gene: TRBV3-1
j_gene: TRBJ2-1
len: 16
CDR3aa: CASSQAASGRAKEQFF

v_gene: TRBV5-1
j_gene: TRBJ2-5
len: 15
CDR3aa: CASSRAWGMSETQYF

v_gene: TRBV6-1
j_gene: TRBJ2-1
len: 11
CDR3aa: CASSVVYEQFF

v_gene: TRBV10-3
j_gene: TRBJ2-7
len: 14
CDR3aa: CAISEFRGPDEQYF

v_gene: TRBV6-2/TRBV6-3
j_gene: TRBJ2-7
len: 14
CDR3aa: CASMWTGQAYEQYF

v_gene: TRBV5-1
j_gene: TRBJ2-7
len: 12
CDR3aa: CASSLEGREQYF

v_gene: TRBV19
j_gene: TRBJ2-7
len: 14
CDR3aa: CASSSGVASYEQYF

v_gene: TRBV14
j_gene: TRBJ2-6
len: 16
CDR3aa: CASSHTRLAGANVLTF

v_gene: TRBV20-1
j_gene: TRBJ1-2
len: 14
CDR3aa: CSADQGIGAHGYTF

v_gene: TRBV7-2
j_gene: TRBJ2-1
len: 15
CDR3aa: CASSPPGQRVNEQFF